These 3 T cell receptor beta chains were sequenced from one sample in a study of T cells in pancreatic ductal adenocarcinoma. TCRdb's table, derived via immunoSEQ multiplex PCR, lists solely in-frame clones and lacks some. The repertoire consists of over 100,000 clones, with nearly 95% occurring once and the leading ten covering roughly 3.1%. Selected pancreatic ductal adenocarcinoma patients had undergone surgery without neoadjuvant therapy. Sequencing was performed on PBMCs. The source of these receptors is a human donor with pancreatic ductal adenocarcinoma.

CDR3 in amino acids: CASRGGTSYEQYF. DNA of the CDR3: TGTGCCAGTAGGGGAGGGACTTCCTACGAGCAGTACTTC. This chain links TRBV19 with TRBJ2-7, with TRBD2 matching over 7 bases. The V segment lost 6 bases and the J segment 1 base; nucleotides outside the gene matches: 3. The CDR3 sequence is 13 residues long. CDR1 is LNHDA, CDR2 SQIVND, per germline (reference sequence). Filled out from reference TRBV19 and TRBJ2-7, the complete variable domain reads DGGITQSPKYLFRKEGQNVTLSCEQNLNHDAMYWYRQDPGQGLRLIYYSQIVNDFQKGDIAEGYSVSREKKESFPLTVTSAQKNPTAFYLCASRGGTSYEQYFGPGTRLTVT.

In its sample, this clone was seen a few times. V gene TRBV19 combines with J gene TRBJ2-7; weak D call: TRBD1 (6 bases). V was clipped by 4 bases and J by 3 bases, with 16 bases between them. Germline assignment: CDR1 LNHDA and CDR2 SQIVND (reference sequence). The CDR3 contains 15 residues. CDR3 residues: CASSKPGHSIYEQYF. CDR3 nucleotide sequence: TGTGCCAGTAGTAAACCGGGACATAGCATCTACGAGCAGTACTTC.

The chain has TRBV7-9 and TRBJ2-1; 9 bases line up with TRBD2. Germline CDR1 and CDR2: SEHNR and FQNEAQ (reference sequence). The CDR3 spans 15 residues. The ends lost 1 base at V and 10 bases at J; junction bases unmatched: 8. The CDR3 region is CASSLGREGLWEQFF. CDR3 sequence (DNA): TGTGCCAGCAGCTTAGGGCGGGAGGGCCTTTGGGAGCAGTTCTTC.